This TCR beta chain was retrieved from a study of untreated major depressive disorder. V was clipped by 6 bases and J by 5 bases, with 16 bases between them. The germline gives CDR1 MNHEY, CDR2 SVGAGI. This CDR3 region has 14 residues. As concerns this clone: Its target is not known.

Assay used: immunoSEQ multiplex PCR; TCRdb lists only in-frame clones, some missing. The sample shows about 20,000 clones, 92% of them seen only once. Notes on the study in general: Depressed patients' CD4+ T cells carried increased TRBV05-01 (Vbeta 5.1) usage versus control CD4+ T cells.

The sequence was collected from a woman in her thirties or forties with major depressive disorder. The sample consisted of CD4+ T cells from PBMCs. The chain carries TRBV6-5 and TRBJ1-1, with D possibly matching TRBD1 (5 bases). The CDR3 loop reads CASSPIAGGTEAFF. CDR3 sequence (DNA): TGTGCCAGCAGCCCCATCGCTGGGGGGACTGAAGCTTTCTTT.